One sample yielded the 14 T cell receptor beta chains listed below, sequenced in a study of breast tumors, draining lymph nodes, adjacent tissues. The lymph nodes were axillary draining lymph nodes from breast cancer patients. From the multiplex PCR reads, TCRdb called clonotypes with MiXCR, one entry per CDR3 protein. The sample lists around 130,000 distinct CDR3 sequences; around 20% were seen once. Sequenced material: axillary lymph node tissue. All receptors come from a female donor with breast cancer. Some clones in this sample may be carry-over from other donors' samples.

This clonotype was found many times. The chain employs TRBV9 and TRBJ2-5; 9 positions match TRBD1. V gave up 4 bases and J gave up 2 bases; unmatched junction bases: 12. The CDR3 spans 17 residues. In germline, CDR1 is SGDLS, CDR2 YYNGEE. As DNA, the CDR3 is TGTGCCAGCAGCACGCGAACCGGGACAGGGCCGCAAGAGACCCAGTACTTC. This codes for CASSTRTGTGPQETQYF.

Of note for this clonotype: This may arise from a read error, as a much more abundant clone is one base away. This sequence joins TRBV5-4 and TRBJ2-3, with 7 bases aligning to TRBD2. Trimming removed 4 bases from V and 0 bases from J; junction bases left unmatched: 5. CDR3 size: 15 residues. Germline lookup yields CDR1 SGHNT and CDR2 YYREEE (reference sequence). CDR3 DNA sequence: TGTGCCAGCAGCATGGGCGGGGGTAGCACAGATACGCAGTATTTT. Residues: CASSMGGGSTDTQYF. Variable domain in full (rest from reference TRBV5-4 and TRBJ2-3): ETGVTQSPTHLIKTRGQQVTLRCSSQSGHNTVSWYQQALGQGPQFIFQYYREEENGRGNFPPRFSGLQFPNYSSELNVNALELDDSALYLCASSMGGGSTDTQYFGPGTRLTVL.

This clonotype was found many times. The chain recombines TRBV12-3 or TRBV12-4 with TRBJ1-2; perhaps TRBD1 as D (5 bases). The V gene lost 5 bases and the J gene lost 8 bases, with 24 bases spanning the gap. The CDR3 is made up of 16 amino acids. CDR3 sequence (DNA): TGTGCCAGCAGTCCTACGAGGCAGGGATCACGGAGGGGCTACACCTTC. Encoded protein: CASSPTRQGSRRGYTF.

This clonotype was observed at least ten times. The genes are TRBV7-9 and TRBJ2-1; no clear D. The CDR3 is 15 amino acids. Per the germline V gene, CDR1 is SEHNR and CDR2 is FQNEAQ (reference sequence). Trimming shortened V by 4 bases and J by 1 base, and 11 bases separated the two germline ends. CDR3 amino acids: CASSSPRESYNEQFF. CDR3 bases: TGTGCCAGCAGCTCCCCTCGCGAGTCCTACAATGAGCAGTTCTTC.

The chain uses TRBV6-1 and TRBJ1-4, with 8 bases fitting TRBD1. Germline lookup yields CDR1 MNHNS and CDR2 SASEGT. The V gene end was trimmed by 2 bases and the J gene end by 8 bases; junction bases not matched to a gene: 4. The CDR3 sequence is 14 residues long. The CDR3 loop reads CASSEQGAWEKLFF. In DNA, the CDR3 is TGTGCCAGCAGTGAACAGGGGGCTTGGGAAAAACTGTTTTTT.

This clonotype was recorded many times. The chain has TRBV5-1 and TRBJ2-7, with 8 bases lining up with TRBD2. The CDR3 loop spans 14 amino acids. V shed 1 base, J shed 5 bases, and the junction held 5 bases outside the gene matches. The germline V gene has CDR1 SGHRS and CDR2 YFSETQ. The CDR3, as DNA: TGCGCCAGCAGCTTGTGGTCCGGGAGGGACGAGCAGTACTTC. It specifies CASSLWSGRDEQYF.

This clonotype was seen ten or more times. V is TRBV5-1 and J is TRBJ2-5, with 9 bases matching TRBD2. The CDR3 consists of 15 residues. V trimming: 1 base; J trimming: 1 base; junction bases outside the gene matches: 2. Germline CDR1 is SGHRS and CDR2 is YFSETQ. This chain's CDR3 is CASSLSGGIQETQYF. In DNA form, the CDR3 reads TGCGCCAGCAGCTTGAGCGGGGGGATCCAAGAGACCCAGTACTTC.

With regard to this clonotype: This may be a read error: a much more frequent sequence differs by one nucleotide. The V gene is TRBV19, the J gene TRBJ2-2; D may be TRBD1 (6 bases). The CDR3 loop spans 15 amino acids. Germline V gene lookup returns CDR1 LNHDA and CDR2 SQIVND (reference sequence). The CDR3 here is CACSIRGHLTGELFF. The CDR3, as DNA: TGTGCCTGTAGTATTCGGGGACATCTGACCGGGGAGCTGTTTTTT.

The sample holds many counts of this clonotype. J is TRBJ2-1 and V is TRBV4-2; 11 bases align to TRBD2. J gave up 8 bases and V 1 base, and 7 bases lay outside the gene matches. CDR1 is LGHNA, CDR2 YNFKEQ, per germline. The CDR3 has 16 amino acids. The CDR3 nucleotides read TGTGCCAGCAGCCAAGTAACTAGCGGGAGCGGGGATGAGCAGTTCTTC. Residues: CASSQVTSGSGDEQFF.

In its sample, this clonotype was seen many times. The rearrangement uses TRBV14 and TRBJ1-4; D remains ambiguous. Trimming stripped 3 bases from V and 6 bases from J, with 20 bases between. Germline-derived CDR1 and CDR2 are SGHDN and FVKESK. This CDR3 has 17 amino acids. CDR3 sequence: CASSQSGPGFQHEKLFF. CDR3 sequence (DNA): TGTGCCAGCAGCCAGTCGGGTCCGGGATTTCAACATGAAAAACTGTTTTTT.

Comments on this clonotype: Given a much more abundant clone one base away, this may be a read error. The chain links TRBV5-4 to TRBJ1-6, with D uncertain. Germline V lookup: CDR1 SGHNT, CDR2 YYREEE (reference sequence). The CDR3 covers 16 residues. CDR3 loop: CASSPEGLSYNSPLRF. CDR3 coding DNA: TGTGCCAGCAGCCCGGAAGGCCTCTCCTATAATTCACCCCTCCGCTTT.

In its sample, this clonotype was seen many times. The J gene is TRBJ2-3, the V gene TRBV7-2, with TRBD2 matching over 8 bases. V lost 2 bases, J lost 3 bases, and 4 bases stayed unmatched. The CDR3 is made up of 15 amino acids. CDR1 is SGHTA and CDR2 is FQGNSA in the germline V gene. The CDR3 nucleotides are TGTGCCAGCAGCTTACTCGGGGGGGGGACAGATACGCAGTATTTT. It specifies CASSLLGGGTDTQYF.

Many counts were recorded for this clonotype. This sequence joins TRBV2 and TRBJ1-2; D is ambiguous. V lost 5 bases to trimming and J lost 0 bases, with 22 bases between them. The CDR3 length is 18 residues. Germline V gene data show CDR1 as SNHLY and CDR2 as FYNNEI. The CDR3 DNA follows: TGTGCCAGCAGTAGGCCGGGTCAATATGATCAAGCTAACTATGGCTACACCTTC. It translates to CASSRPGQYDQANYGYTF.

This clonotype showed up just a few times. A read error is possible here, since a much larger clone lies one base away. This rearrangement joins TRBV2 to TRBJ2-7; D possibly corresponds to TRBD2 (7 bases). Trimming cost V 5 bases and J 2 bases, with 13 bases left between them. Germline CDR1 SNHLY, CDR2 FYNNEI. There are 14 residues in the CDR3. Here the CDR3 DNA reads TGTGCCAGCAGTTGGCGGGGGCCTCCCTACGAGCAGTACTTC. Translated: CASSWRGPPYEQYF.